The rows below give T cell receptor beta chains drawn from one sample of a study of vaccination and CD4 T cells after COVID-19. These receptors have no known antigen. TCRdb re-analysed the PCR reads in MiXCR, keeping a single row per CDR3 protein. The table includes some 16,000 distinct CDR3 sequences, around a third detected once. The sample here was CD4+ T cells from blood, cultured in vitro, taken before SARS-CoV-2 vaccination. Receptors were obtained from a human donor who received a COVID-19 vaccine. The CDR3 runs from the conserved cysteine through the conserved F or W. Fields, in order: CDR3 DNA, CDR3 protein, V gene, D gene, J gene, clone size. The D gene is left open where the match is weak. The size of a clone is reported for some rows only, either as once, few or many, or as a class for expanded clones.

cdr3_nt: TGTGCCAGCAGCTTAGAAAGGTACAATGAGCAGTTCTTC
cdr3_aa: CASSLERYNEQFF
v_call: TRBV7-8
d_call: -
j_call: TRBJ2-1
clone_size: -

cdr3_nt: TGCAGCGTTGAGGGCGGGGGGTCCTCCTACAATGAGCAGTTCTTC
cdr3_aa: CSVEGGGSSYNEQFF
v_call: TRBV29-1
d_call: TRBD2
j_call: TRBJ2-1
clone_size: -

cdr3_nt: TGTGCCTGGAGCCTGTCTAACCAGGCTGGCTACACCTTC
cdr3_aa: CAWSLSNQAGYTF
v_call: TRBV30
d_call: -
j_call: TRBJ1-2
clone_size: -

cdr3_nt: TGTGCCGGCAGTGACCGGGGAACCTTTAATACGCAGTATTTT
cdr3_aa: CAGSDRGTFNTQYF
v_call: TRBV6-1
d_call: -
j_call: TRBJ2-3
clone_size: -

cdr3_nt: TGTGCCAGCAACTTAGCTCCCAGGGGCTCTGCTAACTATGGCTACACCTTC
cdr3_aa: CASNLAPRGSANYGYTF
v_call: TRBV7-9
d_call: -
j_call: TRBJ1-2
clone_size: once

cdr3_nt: TGTGCCAGCAGCTTTCAGACAGGGAGCGGCAATCAGCCCCAGCATTTT
cdr3_aa: CASSFQTGSGNQPQHF
v_call: TRBV7-2
d_call: TRBD1
j_call: TRBJ1-5
clone_size: -

cdr3_nt: TGTGCCAGCAGCAAGGCCCCGAATACCTACGAGCAGTACTTC
cdr3_aa: CASSKAPNTYEQYF
v_call: TRBV7-6
d_call: -
j_call: TRBJ2-7
clone_size: -

cdr3_nt: TGTGCTAGTGGTTTGGATATGACCATAGCGGGGACGGGAGAGACCCAGTACTTC
cdr3_aa: CASGLDMTIAGTGETQYF
v_call: TRBV12-5
d_call: TRBD2
j_call: TRBJ2-5
clone_size: few

cdr3_nt: TGTGCCAGCAGTTACTCGGCCAGTACTGGTGGGGATTTCACTGAAGCTTTCTTT
cdr3_aa: CASSYSASTGGDFTEAFF
v_call: TRBV6-5
d_call: -
j_call: TRBJ1-1
clone_size: few

cdr3_nt: TGTGCCAGCAGCTTAGCTTCTCGGGGACCTTGGGGCTACACCTTC
cdr3_aa: CASSLASRGPWGYTF
v_call: TRBV7-9
d_call: -
j_call: TRBJ1-2
clone_size: few

cdr3_nt: TGTGCCAGCAGCGAACAACTAGCGGGGAACACCGGGGAGCTGTTTTTT
cdr3_aa: CASSEQLAGNTGELFF
v_call: TRBV7-3
d_call: TRBD2
j_call: TRBJ2-2
clone_size: once

cdr3_nt: TGTGCCAGCAGTGGACTGAACACCGGGGAGCTGTTTTTT
cdr3_aa: CASSGLNTGELFF
v_call: TRBV27
d_call: -
j_call: TRBJ2-2
clone_size: medium-sized

cdr3_nt: TGTGCCAGCAGTGAAAGGCAGGACTATGGCTACACCTTC
cdr3_aa: CASSERQDYGYTF
v_call: TRBV6-1
d_call: -
j_call: TRBJ1-2
clone_size: medium-sized

cdr3_nt: TGTGCCAGCTCACCATGGGACAGGTGGGACTATGGCTACACCTTC
cdr3_aa: CASSPWDRWDYGYTF
v_call: TRBV18
d_call: TRBD1
j_call: TRBJ1-2
clone_size: -

cdr3_nt: TGTGCCAGCACCCTAAGTGGAGGGAGCACTGAAGCTTTCTTT
cdr3_aa: CASTLSGGSTEAFF
v_call: TRBV12-3/TRBV12-4
d_call: -
j_call: TRBJ1-1
clone_size: -

cdr3_nt: TGTGCCACCAGGGACGGCGATAATGAAAAACTGTTTTTT
cdr3_aa: CATRDGDNEKLFF
v_call: TRBV24-1
d_call: -
j_call: TRBJ1-4
clone_size: -

cdr3_nt: TGTGCCAGTAAGGAGGGGGCGGGGTACCAAGAGACCCAGTACTTC
cdr3_aa: CASKEGAGYQETQYF
v_call: TRBV19
d_call: -
j_call: TRBJ2-5
clone_size: few

cdr3_nt: TGTGCCAGCAGTACAGGGCAAGGAAACACCATATATTTT
cdr3_aa: CASSTGQGNTIYF
v_call: TRBV6-1
d_call: -
j_call: TRBJ1-3
clone_size: once

cdr3_nt: TGTGCCAGCAGCCTGGGACAGGTTAACTATGGCTACACCTTC
cdr3_aa: CASSLGQVNYGYTF
v_call: TRBV5-3
d_call: TRBD1
j_call: TRBJ1-2
clone_size: -

cdr3_nt: TGTGCCACCAGTGATACCGGGACAGGGGGCTTTCGAACCTACAATGAGCAGTTCTTC
cdr3_aa: CATSDTGTGGFRTYNEQFF
v_call: TRBV24-1
d_call: TRBD1
j_call: TRBJ2-1
clone_size: -

cdr3_nt: TGTGCCAGCAGCAGGGGTGCCGGGGAGCTGTTTTTT
cdr3_aa: CASSRGAGELFF
v_call: TRBV7-2
d_call: -
j_call: TRBJ2-2
clone_size: -

cdr3_nt: TGTGCCAGCAGCTTGGGGGGGGTGACGGGGAACCAGAACTTC
cdr3_aa: CASSLGGVTGNQNF
v_call: TRBV5-3
d_call: -
j_call: TRBJ1-2
clone_size: -

cdr3_nt: TGCAGTGCTAGAGGGACTAGCGGCTACGAGCAGTACTTC
cdr3_aa: CSARGTSGYEQYF
v_call: TRBV20-1
d_call: TRBD2
j_call: TRBJ2-7
clone_size: -

cdr3_nt: TGTGCCACAAGCAGGGCAGGGCAGCAGTACTTC
cdr3_aa: CATSRAGQQYF
v_call: TRBV25-1
d_call: -
j_call: TRBJ2-7
clone_size: -

cdr3_nt: TGTGCCAGCAGCTTAGGGACTAGCTCCTACAATGAGCAGTTCTTC
cdr3_aa: CASSLGTSSYNEQFF
v_call: TRBV7-3
d_call: TRBD2
j_call: TRBJ2-1
clone_size: few

cdr3_nt: TGTGCCAGCGGACAGGGTACTAACTATGGCTACACCTTC
cdr3_aa: CASGQGTNYGYTF
v_call: TRBV3-1
d_call: TRBD1
j_call: TRBJ1-2
clone_size: -

cdr3_nt: TGTGCCATCAGTGACTTCCGGGTCTATAATTCACCCCTCCACTTT
cdr3_aa: CAISDFRVYNSPLHF
v_call: TRBV10-3
d_call: -
j_call: TRBJ1-6
clone_size: few

cdr3_nt: TGCAGTGCTAGAGATACATCGAAAGAGCCCCTTTATGGCTACACCTTC
cdr3_aa: CSARDTSKEPLYGYTF
v_call: TRBV20-1
d_call: -
j_call: TRBJ1-2
clone_size: -

cdr3_nt: TGTGCCAGCAGCCGGAGAAGCGGGGGGAATAGGGAGACCCAGTACTTC
cdr3_aa: CASSRRSGGNRETQYF
v_call: TRBV5-4
d_call: TRBD2
j_call: TRBJ2-5
clone_size: few

cdr3_nt: TGTGCCAGCAGCACAGGGACAGGGTGCCTTTATAGCAATCAGCCCCAGCATTTT
cdr3_aa: CASSTGTGCLYSNQPQHF
v_call: TRBV7-4
d_call: TRBD1
j_call: TRBJ1-5
clone_size: medium-sized

cdr3_nt: TGTGCCAGTAGGCCAAGCGGGGCCCCCGCAGATACGCAGTATTTT
cdr3_aa: CASRPSGAPADTQYF
v_call: TRBV19
d_call: TRBD2
j_call: TRBJ2-3
clone_size: -

cdr3_nt: TGCAGTGCTAGACCGGGACAGGGGGAAGAGACCCAGTACTTC
cdr3_aa: CSARPGQGEETQYF
v_call: TRBV20-1
d_call: TRBD1
j_call: TRBJ2-5
clone_size: few

cdr3_nt: TGTGCCAGCAGTGAGGTTGACTCTACCGGGGAGCTGTTTTTT
cdr3_aa: CASSEVDSTGELFF
v_call: TRBV2
d_call: -
j_call: TRBJ2-2
clone_size: -

cdr3_nt: TGTGCCAGCGGGACTCGGGACAGGGGTTTGAATGAGCAGTTCTTC
cdr3_aa: CASGTRDRGLNEQFF
v_call: TRBV12-3/TRBV12-4
d_call: TRBD1
j_call: TRBJ2-1
clone_size: few

cdr3_nt: TGTGCCAGCAGCCTCCCAGGACTAGCGGGGGGGCAGTTGGGCACAGATACGCAGTATTTT
cdr3_aa: CASSLPGLAGGQLGTDTQYF
v_call: TRBV4-2
d_call: TRBD2
j_call: TRBJ2-3
clone_size: few

cdr3_nt: TGTGCCAGCAGTGTCGGGACAGGGGGGTACGAGCAGTACTTC
cdr3_aa: CASSVGTGGYEQYF
v_call: TRBV6-1
d_call: TRBD1
j_call: TRBJ2-7
clone_size: -

cdr3_nt: TGCAGTGCTAGGGGGTGGCTAGCGGACACAGATACGCAGTATTTT
cdr3_aa: CSARGWLADTDTQYF
v_call: TRBV20-1
d_call: TRBD2
j_call: TRBJ2-3
clone_size: -

cdr3_nt: TGTGCCAGCAGTTACTCGAGTCTAGAGGCAGGCCCCGGGGAGCTGTTTTTT
cdr3_aa: CASSYSSLEAGPGELFF
v_call: TRBV6-5
d_call: -
j_call: TRBJ2-2
clone_size: few

cdr3_nt: TGTGCCAGCAGTGAAGGCAGGGCCTATGGCTACACCTTC
cdr3_aa: CASSEGRAYGYTF
v_call: TRBV6-1
d_call: -
j_call: TRBJ1-2
clone_size: few

cdr3_nt: TGTGCCAGCAGTTTAGTGGGTTATGGCTACACCTTC
cdr3_aa: CASSLVGYGYTF
v_call: TRBV12-3/TRBV12-4
d_call: -
j_call: TRBJ1-2
clone_size: -

cdr3_nt: TGCGCCAGCAGCCCGGGGCGGACTAGCACAGATACGCAGTGTTTT
cdr3_aa: CASSPGRTSTDTQCF
v_call: TRBV10-2
d_call: TRBD2
j_call: TRBJ2-3
clone_size: -

cdr3_nt: TGCAGTGCTAGTAGACCCGGGAGTACCCTCTATGGCTACACCTTC
cdr3_aa: CSASRPGSTLYGYTF
v_call: TRBV20-1
d_call: -
j_call: TRBJ1-2
clone_size: few

cdr3_nt: TGTGCCTGTACTGCAGGCGGTGGAACTGAAGCTTTCTTT
cdr3_aa: CACTAGGGTEAFF
v_call: TRBV30
d_call: -
j_call: TRBJ1-1
clone_size: -

cdr3_nt: TGTGCCACCAGCAGAGATCGGGCAGCTAACTATGGCTACACCTTC
cdr3_aa: CATSRDRAANYGYTF
v_call: TRBV15
d_call: -
j_call: TRBJ1-2
clone_size: medium-sized

cdr3_nt: TGTGCCACCAGTGATCATAGACTCACAGATACGCAGTATTTT
cdr3_aa: CATSDHRLTDTQYF
v_call: TRBV24-1
d_call: -
j_call: TRBJ2-3
clone_size: few

cdr3_nt: TGTGCCAGCAGCTTAACAGGGGTTACCGGGGAGCTGTTTTTT
cdr3_aa: CASSLTGVTGELFF
v_call: TRBV7-3
d_call: -
j_call: TRBJ2-2
clone_size: -

cdr3_nt: TGTGCCAGCACTGGGTGGAGGTCCGATGGCTACACCTTC
cdr3_aa: CASTGWRSDGYTF
v_call: TRBV2
d_call: -
j_call: TRBJ1-2
clone_size: few

cdr3_nt: TGCGCCAGCAGCTCGGGGACAGGGGGTAATTCACCCCTCCACTTT
cdr3_aa: CASSSGTGGNSPLHF
v_call: TRBV5-1
d_call: TRBD1
j_call: TRBJ1-6
clone_size: -

cdr3_nt: TGTGCCAGCAGTGCACTAGCGGGGCTGAGAGAGACCCAGTACTTC
cdr3_aa: CASSALAGLRETQYF
v_call: TRBV6-1
d_call: TRBD2
j_call: TRBJ2-5
clone_size: -

cdr3_nt: TGTGCCAGCAGCTTAGGAGGGGATGGCTACACCTTC
cdr3_aa: CASSLGGDGYTF
v_call: TRBV7-9
d_call: -
j_call: TRBJ1-2
clone_size: -

cdr3_nt: TGTGCCAGCAGCTTAGAAGGGTGGGGCAGGGGGCTAGAGGAGCTGTTTTTT
cdr3_aa: CASSLEGWGRGLEELFF
v_call: TRBV7-2
d_call: TRBD1
j_call: TRBJ2-2
clone_size: -